The 10 T cell receptor beta chains listed next were all sequenced from one sample in a study of blood T cell repertoires in COVID-19. Profiled with immunoSEQ multiplex PCR; TCRdb holds only in-frame clones, not every one. The profile shows approximately 52,000 clones, around four fifths of them singletons. The sample was peripheral blood. These receptors all come from a woman older than 75 with acute or convalescent COVID-19.

The genes are TRBV29-1 and TRBJ1-5, with a weak D call TRBD1 (5 bases). The germline V and J ends were trimmed by 4 bases and 6 bases, with 10 bases remaining between them. Per germline, CDR1 SQVTM and CDR2 ANQGSEA. The CDR3 runs 12 residues. The CDR3 DNA is TGCAGCGTTGCAGGGCAGGGTCAGCCCCAGCATTTT. It is translated as CSVAGQGQPQHF. Drawing the rest from reference TRBV29-1 and TRBJ1-5, the complete variable domain is SAVISQKPSRDICQRGTSLTIQCQVDSQVTMMFWYRQQPGQSLTLIATANQGSEATYESGFVIDKFPISRPNLTFSTLTVSNMSPEDSSIYLCSVAGQGQPQHFGDGTRLSIL.

The chain uses TRBV12-3 or TRBV12-4 and TRBJ1-4, with D possibly matching TRBD1 (5 bases). V dropped 5 bases and J dropped 13 bases, with 14 bases sitting between them. The CDR3 is made up of 12 amino acids. CDR3 nucleotide sequence: TGTGCCAGCAGTCCAGCGCCCGGGGGACTGTTTTTT. Amino acids: CASSPAPGGLFF.

The rearrangement joins TRBV5-1 to TRBJ2-1; 9 positions match TRBD2. CDR1 and CDR2 from the germline V gene are SGHRS and YFSETQ. The V segment lost 3 bases and the J segment 7 bases; nucleotides outside the gene matches: 5. This CDR3 is built from 14 residues. As DNA, the CDR3 is TGCGCCAGCAGCTGGACTAGCGAGTGGAATGAGCAGTTCTTC. Protein product: CASSWTSEWNEQFF. Combining the CDR3 with reference TRBV5-1 and TRBJ2-1 gives the whole variable domain KAGVTQTPRYLIKTRGQQVTLSCSPISGHRSVSWYQQTPGQGLQFLFEYFSETQRNKGNFPGRFSGRQFSNSRSEMNVSTLELGDSALYLCASSWTSEWNEQFFGPGTRLTVL.

The CDR3 spells CASSYEGGGESEAFF. The CDR3 DNA reads TGTGCCAGCAGTTACGAGGGAGGGGGAGAGAGTGAAGCTTTCTTT. The chain carries TRBV6-5 and TRBJ1-1; tentatively, D is TRBD1 (6 bases). CDR1 is MNHEY and CDR2 is SVGAGI in the germline V gene. The ends were cut back, 2 bases at V and 7 bases at J, with 17 bases in the middle. The CDR3 covers 15 residues.

The chain combines TRBV29-1 with TRBJ2-3, with 9 bases fitting TRBD2. Germline V CDR1 and CDR2: SQVTM, ANQGSEA. The CDR3 sequence is 16 residues long. V lost 1 base, J lost 1 base, and 6 bases stayed unmatched. This chain's CDR3 is CSVEATPSGGTDTQYF. CDR3 DNA sequence: TGCAGCGTTGAAGCCACACCTAGCGGGGGCACAGATACGCAGTATTTT.

This clone was seen a handful of times. The chain couples TRBV5-1 to TRBJ1-2; a weak D match, TRBD1 (5 bases). The V end was cut by 0 bases, the J end by 1 base, with 10 bases between. CDR3 length: 15 amino acids. Looked up from germline, CDR1 is SGHRS and CDR2 is YFSETQ. CDR3 sequence (DNA): TGCGCCAGCAGCTTGGGGCAGGGCGGTAACTATGGCTACACCTTC. It is translated as CASSLGQGGNYGYTF.

This chain links TRBV29-1 with TRBJ2-7; D might be TRBD1 (6 bases). Germline lookup yields CDR1 SQVTM and CDR2 ANQGSEA. The CDR3 contains 12 residues. Trimming removed 4 bases at V and 0 bases at J, with 7 bases between. The CDR3 DNA sequence: TGCAGCGTTGGAGGGGGCTCCTACGAGCAGTACTTC. Its translation is CSVGGGSYEQYF.

V usage is TRBV27 and J usage is TRBJ1-3, with D perhaps TRBD1 (5 bases). Germline CDR1 and CDR2: MNHEY and SMNVEV (reference sequence). The germline V and J ends were trimmed by 5 bases and 2 bases, with 10 bases remaining between them. The CDR3 sequence is 14 residues long. DNA of the CDR3: TGTGCCAGCAGTCCCCGGGGGGCTGGAAACACCATATATTTT. Protein product: CASSPRGAGNTIYF.

This clone turned up a few times. This chain links TRBV4-1 with TRBJ2-7, with 9 bases matching TRBD1. This CDR3 contains 15 residues. V lost 4 bases, J lost 0 bases, and 4 bases stayed unmatched. The germline gives CDR1 MGHRA, CDR2 YSYEKL. This CDR3 is CASSLGTGSSYEQYF. The DNA of the CDR3 is TGCGCCAGCAGCCTAGGGACAGGGAGCTCCTACGAGCAGTACTTC.

The V gene is TRBV7-9, the J gene TRBJ1-1; 7 nucleotides agree with TRBD1. Germline CDR1 is SEHNR and CDR2 is FQNEAQ (reference sequence). The CDR3 runs to 14 residues. The J segment lost 0 bases and the V segment lost 5 bases, leaving 3 bases of the junction unmatched. CDR3 nucleotide sequence: TGTGCCAGCAGCGGCAGGGGGATGAACACTGAAGCTTTCTTT. It codes for CASSGRGMNTEAFF.